The 29 T cell receptor beta chains presented below share a single source sample, sequenced in a study of molecular identifiers for immune sequencing clone quantification. TCRdb used MiXCR to reprocess the PCR reads, holding one entry per CDR3 protein. The sample contains about 640,000 distinct CDR3 sequences, 20% of which appear only once. Material: naive CD8+ T cells from blood, with Jurkat cell RNA spiked in. The subset: FACS-sorted CD8+CD4-CCR7+CD45RA+ naive T cells. These receptors all come from a human donor in good health. Some libraries in this study had Jurkat cell RNA spiked in.

This clonotype was seen at least ten times. This rearrangement joins TRBV13 to TRBJ2-2; D is ambiguous. Germline V gene sequence: CDR1 PRHDT, CDR2 FYEKMQ (reference sequence). V shed 5 bases and J shed 7 bases, with 11 bases lying between them. The CDR3 is 13 amino acids. CDR3 protein: CASSTWQGGELFF. The CDR3 DNA reads TGTGCCAGCAGCACCTGGCAAGGCGGGGAGCTGTTTTTT.

This clonotype was seen at least ten times. CDR3 bases: TGTGCCAGCAGCTCGCGCCCAGGGGAGGCAGCCAAAAACATTCAGTACTTC. It yields the protein CASSSRPGEAAKNIQYF. This chain links TRBV7-9 with TRBJ2-4; D possibly uses TRBD1 or TRBD2 (6 bases each). The CDR3 spans 17 residues. Germline CDR1 reads SEHNR; CDR2 reads FQNEAQ (reference sequence). Trimming took 4 bases from V and 0 from J, leaving 16 bases between them.

This chain uses TRBV24-1 with TRBJ2-2, with TRBD1 as a possible D gene (6 bases). Germline values: CDR1 KGHDR, CDR2 SFDVKD. This CDR3 region has 15 residues. The V end lost 5 bases, the J end lost 4 bases, and 13 bases lay between the germline ends. In nucleotides, the CDR3 is TGTGCCACCAGTGCTGGGACATTCTCCACCGGGGAGCTGTTTTTT. Its protein product is CATSAGTFSTGELFF.

This clonotype has a handful of counts. Written as DNA, the CDR3 is TGCAGCGTTGAAGAGGACCCGGGGGCCCGGTACAATGAGCAGTTCTTC. The encoded protein is CSVEEDPGARYNEQFF. The V and J genes are TRBV29-1 and TRBJ2-1; D is perhaps TRBD1 or TRBD2 (6 bases each). Looked up from germline, CDR1 is SQVTM and CDR2 is ANQGSEA. The CDR3 runs 16 residues. V dropped 0 bases and J dropped 4 bases, with 16 bases sitting between them.

Turning to this clonotype: Being one base from a much bigger clone, this may be a read error. The CDR3 reads CASGLATTDYEQYF. The CDR3 bases are TGTGCCAGCGGCTTAGCGACGACTGACTACGAACAGTACTTC. The V gene is TRBV7-6, the J gene TRBJ2-7; a possible D gene is TRBD2 (5 bases). The germline CDR1 and CDR2 sequences are SGHVS and FNYEAQ. The CDR3 has 14 amino acids.

This clonotype was detected a few times. The chain uses TRBV4-3 and TRBJ1-3; D gene uncertain. This CDR3 has 17 amino acids. The germline V and J ends were trimmed by 0 bases and 0 bases, with 12 bases remaining between them. Per the germline V gene, CDR1 is LGHNA and CDR2 is YSLEER. The CDR3 region is CASSQDQVTDSGNTIYF. CDR3 coding DNA: TGCGCCAGCAGCCAAGATCAGGTCACTGACTCTGGAAACACCATATATTTT.

The chain carries TRBV25-1 and TRBJ2-3, with TRBD2 matching 11 bases. V shed 5 bases, J shed 4 bases, and the junction held 2 bases outside the gene matches. The CDR3 spans 14 residues. Germline V gene sequence: CDR1 MGHDK, CDR2 SYGVNS. CDR3 bases: TGTGCCAGCAGTACTAGCGGGGGCGCAGATACGCAGTATTTT. This sequence encodes CASSTSGGADTQYF.

This clonotype was counted only a few times. One junction end disagrees with the germline gene, perhaps due to a read error. This chain links TRBV19 with TRBJ2-7; D is perhaps TRBD1 (6 bases). The germline V gene encodes CDR1 LNHDA and CDR2 SQIVND (reference sequence). This CDR3 spans 14 amino acids. The CDR3 reads CASSIPGASCEQYF. CDR3 nucleotide sequence: TGTGCCAGTAGTATTCCAGGGGCCTCCTGCGAGCAGTACTTC.

This clonotype was observed at least ten times. This chain connects TRBV3-1 to TRBJ2-5; 7 bases are shared with TRBD2. This CDR3 has 19 amino acids. V lost 4 bases to trimming and J lost 1 base; unmatched junction nucleotides: 18. Germline V gene data show CDR1 as LGHDT and CDR2 as YNNKEL (reference sequence). CDR3: CASSPIVDLAGVGQETQYF. CDR3 bases: TGTGCCAGCAGCCCAATAGTGGATTTGGCGGGAGTAGGCCAAGAGACCCAGTACTTC.

This clonotype was seen repeatedly, ten times or more. The chain uses TRBV28 and TRBJ2-7, with 13 bases aligning to TRBD2. Trimming cost V 10 bases and J 2 bases; bases outside gene matches: 2. The length of the CDR3 is 13 residues. Germline assignment: CDR1 MDHEN and CDR2 SYDVKM. The CDR3 nucleotides read TGTGCCACAGGACTAGCGGGAGCCTACGAGCAGTACTTC. Its protein is CATGLAGAYEQYF.

The V and J genes are TRBV3-2 and TRBJ2-3; the table's D gene call, TRBD2, was not cross checked with the DNA. TRBV3-2 is termed a pseudogene. The CDR3 consists of 19 residues. The CDR3 loop reads CASRHHKYSSGATTDTQYF. The CDR3 bases are TGTGCCAGCCGCCACCACAAGTACTCTAGCGGCGCTACGACAGATACGCAGTATTTT.

This clonotype was observed a handful of times. This rearrangement joins TRBV20-1 to TRBJ1-2; a possible D gene is TRBD1 (5 bases). Germline V gene data show CDR1 as DFQATT and CDR2 as SNEGSKA (reference sequence). This CDR3 has 11 residues. The V and J ends lost 8 bases and 14 bases respectively, with 21 bases between them. This CDR3 is CSLWSSREETF. DNA for the CDR3: TGCAGTTTGTGGTCGTCCAGGGAGGAAACCTTC.

Concerning this clonotype: Mismatch with germline at one junction end may stem from a read error. V gene TRBV9 combines with J gene TRBJ1-1; D is ambiguous. Germline lookup yields CDR1 SGDLS and CDR2 YYNGEE. The CDR3 extends over 14 amino acids. The CDR3 coding sequence is TGTGCCGGCAGCGTAGCTGGGGTTGGTACTGAAGCTTTCTTT. This translates into CAGSVAGVGTEAFF.

This clonotype was seen repeatedly, ten times or more. Here the CDR3 DNA reads TGTGCCAGCAGCCAAGATAGGGGGGCTGGGGCCAACGTCCTGACTTTC. Translating it yields CASSQDRGAGANVLTF. The chain links TRBV3-1 to TRBJ2-6, with D perhaps TRBD1 or TRBD2 (6 bases each). This CDR3 has 16 residues. Trimming removed 0 bases from V and 2 bases from J, with 8 bases in between. Germline CDR1 LGHDT, CDR2 YNNKEL (reference sequence).

In regard to this clonotype: A much larger clone sits a single nucleotide away, making a read error possible. This chain uses TRBV19 with TRBJ2-3; D call uncertain. The V gene lost 2 bases and the J gene lost 2 bases, with 11 bases spanning the gap. The CDR3 is 15 amino acids. Looked up from germline, CDR1 is LNHDA and CDR2 is SQIVND (reference sequence). This CDR3 is CASSIRQAFTDTQYF. In DNA, the CDR3 is TGTGCCAGTAGTATACGGCAGGCCTTCACAGATACGCAGTATTTT.

Remarks on this clonotype: A read error may explain this, as a much larger clone is one base away. The chain is built from TRBV2 and TRBJ1-1; D is ambiguous. The CDR3 totals 14 residues. Germline V gene sequence: CDR1 SNHLY, CDR2 FYNNEI. The CDR3 here is CANSESRVDPEAFF. The CDR3 nucleotides are TGTGCCAACAGTGAAAGTAGGGTGGATCCCGAAGCTTTCTTT.

This clonotype was observed many times. V and J are TRBV6-5 and TRBJ2-6, with D possibly being TRBD1 or TRBD2 (6 bases each). With 7 bases removed from V and 4 bases from J, the gap between germline ends came to 14 bases. Germline values: CDR1 MNHEY, CDR2 SVGAGI. The CDR3 has 15 residues. CDR3 sequence (DNA): TGTGCCAGCAACACTCGGAGGGGGGGGGCCAACGTCCTGACTTTC. Amino acid sequence: CASNTRRGGANVLTF.

This clonotype was counted between two and nine times. The CDR3 coding sequence is TGCGCCAGCAGCTCTGGTCGGGACGAGCAGTACTTC. Translation gives CASSSGRDEQYF. The gene calls are TRBV5-1 and TRBJ2-7, with no clear D. Germline-derived CDR1 and CDR2 are SGHRS and YFSETQ. V shed 3 bases and J shed 5 bases, with 9 bases lying between them. CDR3 size: 12 residues.

In its sample, this clonotype was seen once. The junction departs from the called germline gene at one end, perhaps through a read error. This chain connects TRBV5-1 to TRBJ1-3, with D unresolved. The length of the CDR3 is 14 residues. Germline CDR1 SGHRS, CDR2 YFSETQ. The CDR3 sequence: CASSLGSSGNIIYF. In nucleotides, the CDR3 is TGCGCCAGCAGCTTGGGGAGCTCTGGAAACATCATATATTTT.

At least ten counts were recorded for this clonotype. This chain uses TRBV28 with TRBJ2-3; D not resolved. This CDR3 is built from 14 residues. V was clipped by 3 bases and J by 3 bases, with 10 bases between them. CDR1 is MDHEN, CDR2 SYDVKM, per germline. The CDR3 loop is CASSFGQETDTQYF. The CDR3 DNA reads TGTGCCAGCAGTTTTGGGCAGGAGACAGATACGCAGTATTTT.

Ten or more counts support this clonotype. The rearrangement uses TRBV28 and TRBJ2-3, with D uncertain. Trimming took off 3 bases at V and 2 bases at J, with 9 bases between the two ends. This CDR3 spans 14 amino acids. The V gene's germline CDR1 is MDHEN and CDR2 SYDVKM. CDR3 DNA sequence: TGTGCCAGCAGTTTTCCTCAAGTCACAGATACGCAGTATTTT. Encoded protein: CASSFPQVTDTQYF.

The chain uses TRBV4-1 and TRBJ2-1; D gene uncertain. The germline V gene encodes CDR1 MGHRA and CDR2 YSYEKL. V was clipped by 0 bases and J by 6 bases, with 12 bases between them. The CDR3 contains 15 residues. The CDR3, as DNA: TGCGCCAGCAGCCAAGATCTGGGCGCAGCCAATGAGCAGTTCTTC. This translates into CASSQDLGAANEQFF.

This clonotype came up many times. This chain links TRBV7-2 with TRBJ2-1; D is uncertain. The V and J ends lost 5 bases and 3 bases respectively, with 8 bases between them. The CDR3 covers 13 residues. Germline values: CDR1 SGHTA, CDR2 FQGNSA. The CDR3 DNA reads TGTGCCAGCAGCGAGCCCCACTACAATGAGCAGTTCTTC. Protein: CASSEPHYNEQFF.

In this sample, this clonotype turned up many times. The chain recombines TRBV20-1 with TRBJ1-1; D is unclear. Per germline, CDR1 DFQATT and CDR2 SNEGSKA (reference sequence). The CDR3 contains 14 residues. V shed 0 bases and J shed 4 bases, with 12 bases lying between them. The CDR3 region is CSARDGIMSTEAFF. CDR3 sequence (DNA): TGCAGTGCTAGAGATGGCATCATGAGCACTGAAGCTTTCTTT.

This clonotype turned up a few times. The gene calls are TRBV6-1 and TRBJ2-7; 11 nucleotides line up with TRBD1. Trimming at V came to 1 base and at J to 7 bases, leaving 6 bases not matched to a gene. The CDR3 loop spans 15 amino acids. Per germline, CDR1 MNHNS and CDR2 SASEGT. The CDR3 here is CASSEGLGTGGEQYF. The CDR3 nucleotides are TGTGCCAGCAGTGAAGGTTTGGGGACAGGGGGTGAGCAGTACTTC.

This clonotype came up many times. The rearrangement links TRBV15 to TRBJ1-1, with TRBD1 as a possible D gene (5 bases). The germline V gene has CDR1 LNHNV and CDR2 YYDKDF (reference sequence). Trimming cost V 0 bases and J 4 bases, with 15 bases left between them. The CDR3 has 16 residues. The CDR3 region has the DNA TGTGCCACCAGCAGAGAACGGGGGGTCGGAGGCACTGAAGCTTTCTTT. Its protein product is CATSRERGVGGTEAFF.

This clonotype was seen many times. The rearrangement joins TRBV11-2 to TRBJ2-3; 12 positions match TRBD2. V shed 3 bases and J 2 bases; nucleotides not matched to a gene: 9. Germline CDR1 SGHAT, CDR2 FQNNGV. This CDR3 region has 18 residues. CDR3 DNA: TGTGCCAGCAGCTTCCATAACCGACTAGCGGGAGTCACAGATACGCAGTATTTT. Translated, it gives CASSFHNRLAGVTDTQYF. Complete variable domain (other parts from reference TRBV11-2 and TRBJ2-3): EAGVAQSPRYKIIEKRQSVAFWCNPISGHATLYWYQQILGQGPKLLIQFQNNGVVDDSQLPKDRFSAERLKGVDSTLKIQPAKLEDSAVYLCASSFHNRLAGVTDTQYFGPGTRLTVL.

This clonotype was seen many times. The J gene is TRBJ2-5, the V gene TRBV3-1, with TRBD2 matching 11 bases. V was pared by 10 bases and J by 1 base, with 8 bases of the junction left unmatched. CDR3 length equals 15 residues. CDR1 and CDR2 from the germline V gene are LGHDT and YNNKEL (reference sequence). CDR3 bases: TGTGCCACCTCAGGACTAGCGGGCCGCCAAGAGACCCAGTACTTC. Its translation: CATSGLAGRQETQYF.

This clonotype was observed at least ten times. This sequence joins TRBV30 and TRBJ2-2; D might be TRBD1 (6 bases). V was trimmed by 1 base and J by 6 bases, leaving 12 bases between them. Germline CDR1 reads GTSNPN; CDR2 reads SVGIG (reference sequence). The CDR3 consists of 14 residues. CDR3 DNA sequence: TGTGCCTGGAGTGGGGACATCGTCCCCGGGGAGCTGTTTTTT. It codes for CAWSGDIVPGELFF.